Shown below are 18 T cell receptor beta chains from a single sample sequenced in a study of cytotoxic CD8 clonotypes in ibrutinib-treated CLL. Some clones are missing from TCRdb's copy, which holds only in-frame ones; the method was immunoSEQ multiplex PCR. Of around 250,000 clones in the sample, 60% to 75% were seen once. The sequences come from PBMCs, collected after 24 months of ibrutinib treatment. These receptors all stem from a human donor with chronic lymphocytic leukemia.

The gene calls are TRBV20-1 and TRBJ1-5; D not resolved. CDR1 and CDR2 from the germline V gene are DFQATT and SNEGSKA (reference sequence). Trimming cost V 6 bases and J 10 bases, with 10 bases left between them. The CDR3 contains 10 residues. Here the CDR3 reads CSAGRDPQHF. CDR3 coding DNA: TGCAGTGCCGGTAGGGATCCCCAGCATTTT.

The chain employs TRBV27 and TRBJ1-1; no clear D gene. V lost 4 bases, J lost 3 bases, and 3 bases lay in between. CDR1 and CDR2 (germline): MNHEY, SMNVEV (reference sequence). CDR3 length equals 11 residues. For the CDR3, the DNA is TGTGCCAGCAGTTCCTACACTGAAGCTTTCTTT. Protein product: CASSSYTEAFF.

The chain combines TRBV28 with TRBJ2-6; 9 bases are shared with TRBD1. The CDR3 is 15 residues long. Germline V gene data show CDR1 as MDHEN and CDR2 as SYDVKM. V lost 7 bases to trimming and J lost 3 bases; unmatched junction nucleotides: 4. The DNA of the CDR3 is TGTGCCAGCATAGGGACAGGGTATGGGGCCAACGTCCTGACTTTC. It translates to CASIGTGYGANVLTF.

V gene TRBV7-9 combines with J gene TRBJ1-3; TRBD1 might be the D (5 bases). The germline V and J ends were trimmed by 1 base and 3 bases, with 7 bases remaining between them. Germline CDR1 is SEHNR and CDR2 is FQNEAQ (reference sequence). The CDR3 contains 14 residues. The CDR3 region has the DNA TGTGCCAGCAGCTTAGGCAGGGTTGGAAACACCATATATTTT. The encoded protein is CASSLGRVGNTIYF.

The rearrangement joins TRBV6-4 to TRBJ1-2, with D tentatively TRBD1 (5 bases). Germline V gene lookup returns CDR1 MRHNA and CDR2 SNTAGT. V lost 2 bases, J lost 5 bases, and 15 bases lay in between. The CDR3 spans 15 residues. In DNA form, the CDR3 reads TGTGCCAGCAGTGACGCCGGGACGGACCTATATGGCTACACCTTC. It codes for CASSDAGTDLYGYTF.

The chain links TRBV7-2 to TRBJ2-5; D unresolved. V dropped 1 base and J dropped 9 bases, with 12 bases sitting between them. There are 13 residues in the CDR3. CDR1 is SGHTA and CDR2 is FQGNSA in the germline V gene. In nucleotides, the CDR3 is TGTGCCAGCAGCTTAGGGGCCCGGCAGGCCCAGTACTTC. Translated: CASSLGARQAQYF.

This clone was seen a few times. The rearrangement joins TRBV27 to TRBJ1-2; D might be TRBD1 (6 bases). The CDR3 sequence is 13 residues long. Trimming pared 8 bases from V and 2 bases from J, leaving 12 bases between. CDR1 is MNHEY, CDR2 SMNVEV, per germline (reference sequence). The CDR3 nucleotides are TGTGCCAGCTCTATTGACAGGAACTATGGCTACACCTTC. It codes for CASSIDRNYGYTF.

The chain carries TRBV4-2 and TRBJ1-2; 7 nucleotides agree with TRBD1. The germline gives CDR1 LGHNA, CDR2 YNFKEQ. V lost 4 bases to trimming and J lost 0 bases; unmatched junction nucleotides: 11. The length of the CDR3 is 17 residues. The CDR3 DNA reads TGTGCCAGCAGCCTTGAAGGTGGGACAGATTCTAACTATGGCTACACCTTC. Protein product: CASSLEGGTDSNYGYTF.

As regards this clone: One end of the junction fails to match germline, which may point to a read error. The chain is built from TRBV10-2 and TRBJ2-7; D is ambiguous. Germline values: CDR1 WSHSY, CDR2 SAAADI. This CDR3 is built from 11 residues. CDR3 bases: TGCGCCAGCAGTGAGTCTGATTGGTGGAACTTC. Translating it yields CASSESDWWNF.

This clone was counted only a few times. V is TRBV5-6 and J is TRBJ2-7; possibly TRBD2 for D (5 bases). The CDR3 is made up of 13 amino acids. V shed 2 bases and J shed 6 bases, with 12 bases lying between them. Germline CDR1 is SGHDT and CDR2 is YYEEEE. The CDR3 here is CASSLAARSEQYF. The CDR3 bases are TGTGCCAGCAGCTTAGCGGCACGCTCCGAGCAGTACTTC. Full variable domain (rest looked up from reference TRBV5-6 and TRBJ2-7): DAGVTQSPTHLIKTRGQQVTLRCSPKSGHDTVSWYQQALGQGPQFIFQYYEEEERQRGNFPDRFSGHQFPNYSSELNVNALLLGDSALYLCASSLAARSEQYFGPGTRLTVT.

In DNA form, the CDR3 reads TGTGCCAGCAGCTTAGTGGACTTTGCGAACACTGAAGCTTTCTTT. Translating gives CASSLVDFANTEAFF. The chain employs TRBV7-8 and TRBJ1-1; no reliable D call. This CDR3 region has 15 residues. Germline CDR1 SGHVS, CDR2 FQNEAQ. With 1 base removed from V and 1 base from J, the gap between germline ends came to 10 bases.

The chain links TRBV28 to TRBJ2-7; D is possibly TRBD1 or TRBD2 (6 bases each). This CDR3 has 14 residues. The germline gives CDR1 MDHEN, CDR2 SYDVKM. V lost 7 bases, J lost 4 bases, and 17 bases lay in between. As DNA, the CDR3 is TGTGCCAGCAACCCCCCCGGGGGCGAGTACGAGCAGTACTTC. This translates into CASNPPGGEYEQYF.

V gene TRBV4-2 combines with J gene TRBJ2-7, with TRBD2 identical over 9 bases. Germline CDR1 LGHNA, CDR2 YNFKEQ. The CDR3 has 15 residues. V dropped 0 bases and J dropped 6; count of bases not matched to a gene: 6. The CDR3 sequence is CASSQELAGWSEQYF. CDR3 coding DNA: TGTGCCAGCAGCCAAGAACTAGCGGGTTGGTCCGAGCAGTACTTC.

This chain joins TRBV5-6 and TRBJ1-5, with D uncertain. V lost 0 bases and J 9 bases, leaving 10 bases between the germline ends. The length of the CDR3 is 13 residues. Germline V gene sequence: CDR1 SGHDT, CDR2 YYEEEE. CDR3 sequence reads: CASSLGPVGPQHF. Written as DNA, the CDR3 is TGTGCCAGCAGCTTGGGACCGGTGGGGCCCCAGCATTTT.

V is TRBV30 and J is TRBJ1-1, with D unclear. V was trimmed by 5 bases and J by 7 bases, leaving 11 bases between them. The length of the CDR3 is 11 residues. Germline values: CDR1 GTSNPN, CDR2 SVGIG (reference sequence). In nucleotides, the CDR3 is TGTGCCTGGCGCCGGGAAGGTGAAGCTTTCTTT. It specifies CAWRREGEAFF.

The chain couples TRBV5-1 to TRBJ2-7, with 8 bases matching TRBD2. Trimming removed 0 bases from V and 2 bases from J; junction bases left unmatched: 10. The CDR3 runs 17 residues. Germline V CDR1 and CDR2: SGHRS, YFSETQ. DNA of the CDR3: TGCGCCAGCAGCTTGGGGGTGACTAGCGAACAAACCTACGAGCAGTACTTC. Its protein product is CASSLGVTSEQTYEQYF.

This clone appeared a few times. The rearrangement joins TRBV4-3 to TRBJ2-1; D remains ambiguous. The V gene lost 0 bases and the J gene lost 2 bases, with 8 bases spanning the gap. This CDR3 spans 15 amino acids. The germline gives CDR1 LGHNA, CDR2 YSLEER. In DNA form, the CDR3 reads TGCGCCAGCAGCCAAGATAGATCGACCTACAATGAGCAGTTCTTC. This encodes CASSQDRSTYNEQFF.

The CDR3, as DNA: TGTGCCAGCAGCCCTAATGATAACAATGAGCAGTTCTTC. Residues: CASSPNDNNEQFF. The rearrangement links TRBV6-1 to TRBJ2-1, with D hard to call. Trimming took 6 bases from V and 5 from J, leaving 11 bases between them. Looked up from germline, CDR1 is MNHNS and CDR2 is SASEGT. This CDR3 has 13 amino acids.